This T cell receptor (beta chain) was observed in a study of cytomegalovirus exposure and HLA in healthy donors. The study, taken as a whole, reports: Cytomegalovirus association was listed for 170 or so TCR beta chains. Previously analyzed data showed that most TCR beta V segments were productive at a frequency of about 90% or about 30%. Later, TCR association rates were found to vary by HLA locus, highest for DRB1 and lowest for HLA-C. For cytomegalovirus status, the classifier reportedly gave diagnoses with high specificity and sensitivity.

The PCR had 60 Vbeta and 13 Jbeta primers. Produced via immunoSEQ multiplex PCR; TCRdb's table is partial and in-frame only. The sample has more than 110,000 clones, 65% to 90% seen once. Germline V gives CDR1 SQVTM, CDR2 ANQGSEA. V lost 8 bases and J lost 6, with 16 bases in between. The CDR3 has 12 residues. Note on this clone: The antigen remains unidentified.

The sequenced sample consisted of PBMCs. This clonotype originated in a female donor in good health and CMV-seronegative. This chain connects TRBV29-1 to TRBJ1-2, with D maybe TRBD1 (6 bases). The CDR3 reads CSIPQGSNGYTF. The DNA of the CDR3 is TGCAGCATTCCCCAGGGGAGTAATGGCTACACCTTC.